This passage covers 8 T cell receptor beta chains from one sample sequenced in a study of OX40 agonist ivuxolimab in advanced cancers. Produced via immunoSEQ multiplex PCR; TCRdb's table is partial and in-frame only. Of under 35,000 clones in the sample, about 90% were seen once. The sample consisted of CD4+ or CD8+ T cells sorted from blood, taken in a trial of the OX40 agonist ivuxolimab. The receptors derive from an adult with an advanced solid tumor such as melanoma, head and neck, liver or kidney cancer.

This clone was counted a single time. The genes are TRBV10-3 and TRBJ2-1; D might be TRBD1 (6 bases). The CDR3 consists of 13 residues. Trimming stripped 6 bases from V and 6 bases from J, with 12 bases between. The V gene's germline CDR1 is ENHRY and CDR2 SYGVKD. Here the CDR3 DNA reads TGTGCCATCAGGAACGAGGGGGTCAATGAGCAGTTCTTC. Translation: CAIRNEGVNEQFF.

The chain employs TRBV13 and TRBJ1-1; 10 bases line up with TRBD1. The germline V gene encodes CDR1 PRHDT and CDR2 FYEKMQ (reference sequence). J lost 4 bases, V lost 3 bases, and 5 bases had no gene match. The CDR3 covers 15 residues. The CDR3 DNA follows: TGTGCCAGCAGCTTTGGACAGGGGGAAGGCACTGAAGCTTTCTTT. Translated, it gives CASSFGQGEGTEAFF.

V and J are TRBV2 and TRBJ2-7; TRBD1 matches 8 bases. Germline loops: CDR1 SNHLY, CDR2 FYNNEI. With 6 bases clipped from V and 5 bases from J, the junction kept 6 bases outside the gene matches. The CDR3 totals 13 residues. The CDR3 sequence: CASRHEQGDEQYF. CDR3 nucleotide sequence: TGTGCCAGCAGGCATGAACAGGGGGACGAGCAGTACTTC.

The chain combines TRBV10-3 with TRBJ2-2; a weak D match, TRBD2 (6 bases). V lost 5 bases, J lost 1 base, and 14 bases lay in between. CDR3 length: 16 residues. Per germline, CDR1 ENHRY and CDR2 SYGVKD. CDR3: CAISTVQGGNTGELFF. The CDR3 nucleotides are TGTGCCATCAGTACCGTGCAGGGAGGGAACACCGGGGAGCTGTTTTTT.

This sequence joins TRBV6-5 and TRBJ2-7; no firm D call. The CDR3 is 14 residues long. Trimming took off 0 bases at V and 3 bases at J, with 9 bases between the two ends. The germline V gene has CDR1 MNHEY and CDR2 SVGAGI. The CDR3 bases are TGTGCCAGCAGTTACTCAAGTACTCACTACGAGCAGTACTTC. Protein: CASSYSSTHYEQYF.

This rearrangement joins TRBV28 to TRBJ2-7; D is possibly TRBD1 (6 bases). Germline CDR1 MDHEN, CDR2 SYDVKM. This CDR3 contains 16 residues. V was cut by 7 bases and J by 7 bases, with 26 bases left in between. CDR3 in amino acids: CASNSAQGIPLWEQYF. The CDR3 DNA reads as TGTGCCAGCAACTCCGCACAGGGTATCCCCTTGTGGGAGCAGTACTTC.

The chain employs TRBV14 and TRBJ1-2; no reliable D call. CDR1 and CDR2 (germline): SGHDN, FVKESK. This CDR3 has 13 residues. Trimming pared 1 base from V and 4 bases from J, leaving 7 bases between. The DNA for the CDR3 is TGTGCCAGCAGCCAAGTTAAGGGCTATGGCTACACCTTC. The encoded protein is CASSQVKGYGYTF.

The V and J genes are TRBV15 and TRBJ2-7; D possibly corresponds to TRBD2 (5 bases). Germline V CDR1 and CDR2: LNHNV, YYDKDF (reference sequence). CDR3 length equals 15 residues. V was trimmed by 0 bases and J by 0 bases, leaving 9 bases between them. In nucleotides, the CDR3 is TGTGCCACCAGCAGAGATAGCGCAGACTCCTACGAGCAGTACTTC. This codes for CATSRDSADSYEQYF. Using reference TRBV15 and TRBJ2-7 for the parts outside the CDR3, the full variable domain is DAMVIQNPRYQVTQFGKPVTLSCSQTLNHNVMYWYQQKSSQAPKLLFHYYDKDFNNEADTPDNFQSRRPNTSFCFLDIRSPGLGDTAMYLCATSRDSADSYEQYFGPGTRLTVT.